This is a list of T cell receptor beta chains from one sample in a study of cytomegalovirus exposure and HLA in healthy donors. This table comes from immunoSEQ multiplex PCR, and its TCRdb copy is limited to in-frame clones, with some not included. Of some 80,000 clones in the sample, around 10% were seen once. Material: PBMCs. These receptors originate from a man aged 55-75 years in good health and CMV-seropositive. CDR3s include the opening cysteine and the closing phenylalanine or tryptophan. The D gene is left open where the match is weak. Part of the rows lack a size; the others show once, few, many or a class for expanded clones.

TGTGCCAGTAGTTTCGACAGCCTGGGGACCCAGTACTTC,CASSFDSLGTQYF,TRBJ2-5,NA,TRBV19,NA
TGTGCCAGCAGCTACGGGGGGACTCGAAACAATGAGCAGTTCTTC,CASSYGGTRNNEQFF,TRBJ2-1,TRBD2,TRBV7-3,NA
TGTGCCAGCATGGAGAGGGGGGGGTCAGATACGCAGTATTTT,CASMERGGSDTQYF,TRBJ2-3,NA,TRBV28,few
TGTGCCTGGAGTGGGGGGGTTCCAGACTATGGCTACACCTTC,CAWSGGVPDYGYTF,TRBJ1-2,NA,TRBV30,NA
TGCGCCAGCAGCCCAGACAGGGGCGTCACTGAAGCTTTCTTT,CASSPDRGVTEAFF,TRBJ1-1,TRBD1,TRBV5-1,NA
TGCGCCAGCAGCAGGGTACAGGGGGCCCCGGGGACCCAGTACTTC,CASSRVQGAPGTQYF,TRBJ2-5,TRBD1,TRBV5-1,NA
TGTGCCAGCGGGGACAACTCTCTCACTGAAGCTTTCTTT,CASGDNSLTEAFF,TRBJ1-1,NA,TRBV6-6,NA
TGTGCCAGCAGTCGCGGGGAATGGAAAGAAAAACTGTTTTTT,CASSRGEWKEKLFF,TRBJ1-4,NA,TRBV6-5,NA
TGTGCCAGCAGCGTAGGCAAGGGGCAGGGGGAAAAACTGTTTTTT,CASSVGKGQGEKLFF,TRBJ1-4,NA,TRBV9,NA
TGTGCCACCAGCAGAGAGCTAACTAGCGGGAGCACAGATACGCAGTATTTT,CATSRELTSGSTDTQYF,TRBJ2-3,TRBD2,TRBV15,NA
TGCGCCAGCAGCTTGAGAGGGGGTAATACCGGGGAGCTGTTTTTT,CASSLRGGNTGELFF,TRBJ2-2,NA,TRBV5-1,few
TGTGCCAGCAGTTTTCTCGGACAGAATCAAGAGACCCAGTACTTC,CASSFLGQNQETQYF,TRBJ2-5,NA,TRBV27,few
TGTGCCAGCAGCGCTCAGGAGAACACCGGGGAGCTGTTTTTT,CASSAQENTGELFF,TRBJ2-2,NA,TRBV7-6,few
TGTGCCAGCAGCTTCGCGAGGTCCGGGGAGCTGTTTTTT,CASSFARSGELFF,TRBJ2-2,NA,TRBV7-8,many
TGTGCCAGCAGCCCGGGACTAGTTAACGAGCAGTACTTC,CASSPGLVNEQYF,TRBJ2-7,TRBD2,TRBV5-6,few
TGCGCCAGCAGCTTGGTGGGAATCAGGGAAGGTGGCTACACCTTC,CASSLVGIREGGYTF,TRBJ1-2,NA,TRBV5-1,NA
TGCGCCAGCAGTGATTCGCAGGGGGCCGGATCACCCCTCCACTTT,CASSDSQGAGSPLHF,TRBJ1-6,TRBD1,TRBV10-1,few
TGTGCCAGCAGCTCCCAGGGGGGATTCTACGAGCAGTACTTC,CASSSQGGFYEQYF,TRBJ2-7,NA,TRBV28,NA
TGTGCCAGCAGCTTAGGAGGCCGGCCTACCGGGGAGCTGTTTTTT,CASSLGGRPTGELFF,TRBJ2-2,NA,TRBV5-6,NA
TGTGCCAGCAGTTTATTGGGGCGGACTGAAGCTTTCTTT,CASSLLGRTEAFF,TRBJ1-1,NA,TRBV6-1,NA
TGTGCCAGCAGTTACGGGACAGGGCGCGGCTACACCTTC,CASSYGTGRGYTF,TRBJ1-2,TRBD1,TRBV6-5,NA
TGCGCCAGCCAAGGCACGGGAACATCCTACAATGAGCAGTTCTTC,CASQGTGTSYNEQFF,TRBJ2-1,NA,TRBV5-1,few
TGTGCCAGCAGCTTGGGCAGGGGTGAACAGCCCCAGCATTTT,CASSLGRGEQPQHF,TRBJ1-5,NA,TRBV7-6,NA
TGTGCCAGCAGCCTATCCGGGGGGAGCGGGAGTTACATTCAGTACTTC,CASSLSGGSGSYIQYF,TRBJ2-4,TRBD2,TRBV5-4,few
TGTGCCTGGCGGCGGGGGCCCGGAGATACGCAGTATTTT,CAWRRGPGDTQYF,TRBJ2-3,NA,TRBV30,few
TGTGCCAGCAGTTTAAAGAAGGGAGGGAGAAAAAACGACACCGGGGAGCTGTTTTTT,CASSLKKGGRKNDTGELFF,TRBJ2-2,TRBD2,TRBV28,few
TGTGCCAGCAGTGACTTTGGCCTTGCAACTAATGAAAAACTGTTTTTT,CASSDFGLATNEKLFF,TRBJ1-4,NA,TRBV6-1,NA
TGCGCCAGCAGTTCCGGACAGGGGGCATATGAGCAGTTCTTC,CASSSGQGAYEQFF,TRBJ2-1,TRBD1,TRBV5-1,few
TGTGCCACGGAGTCCCCCCTGACTCGGAAACTGTTTTTT,CATESPLTRKLFF,TRBJ1-4,NA,TRBV6-5,few
TGCAGCGGCCAGGGCACTGAAGCTTTCTTT,CSGQGTEAFF,TRBJ1-1,NA,TRBV29-1,NA
TGTGCCAGCAGCTTAGCAAGGACAGGGGTGACTGAGCAGTTCTTC,CASSLARTGVTEQFF,TRBJ2-1,TRBD1,TRBV7-6,NA
TGCGCCAGCAGCTTTTCCTACAGGGGCAGCAATCAGCCCCAGCATTTT,CASSFSYRGSNQPQHF,TRBJ1-5,TRBD1,TRBV5-1,few
TGTGCCAGCAGCCTATACGGACAGGGTACGGAGACCCAGTACTTC,CASSLYGQGTETQYF,TRBJ2-5,TRBD1,TRBV14,NA
TGTGCCAGCAGTACATACGGGATTATGAACACCGGGGAGCTGTTTTTT,CASSTYGIMNTGELFF,TRBJ2-2,NA,TRBV5-4,NA
TGTGCCAGCGCCTGGGACTCCCTCACAGATACGCAGTATTTT,CASAWDSLTDTQYF,TRBJ2-3,NA,TRBV7-2,few
TGTGCCAGCGCCAGGCCGTCGGACGGGGAGCTGTTTTTT,CASARPSDGELFF,TRBJ2-2,NA,TRBV6-5,NA
TGTGCCAGCGGGGACAGGGAGGACACTGAAGCTTTCTTT,CASGDREDTEAFF,TRBJ1-1,TRBD1,TRBV27,NA
TGTGCCAGCACCTTGGGGGGATCGGACTATGGCTACACCTTC,CASTLGGSDYGYTF,TRBJ1-2,NA,TRBV9,NA
TGTGCCAGCAGTTACTTGAAGGGGCCCACGAGGGAAAAACTGTTTTTT,CASSYLKGPTREKLFF,TRBJ1-4,NA,TRBV6-5,NA
TGTGCCAGCAGCACAGCAGGGTCTGGAAACACCATATATTTT,CASSTAGSGNTIYF,TRBJ1-3,NA,TRBV9,NA
TGTGCCAGCAGCTTCGGGTTAGGCACTGAAGCTTTCTTT,CASSFGLGTEAFF,TRBJ1-1,NA,TRBV7-9,NA
TGTGCCAGCAGCTGGCCGTGGGGGGAGCAGTACTTC,CASSWPWGEQYF,TRBJ2-5,NA,TRBV7-2,NA
TGTGCCAGCAGCCCACTAGCGGGAGGGTCCGAGCAGTACTTC,CASSPLAGGSEQYF,TRBJ2-7,TRBD2,TRBV7-3,NA
TGTGCCAGCAGCTCTACGTTAAACACTGAAGCTTTCTTT,CASSSTLNTEAFF,TRBJ1-1,NA,TRBV7-8,few
TGTGCCAGCAGCCTAGGCACGGGAACTAATGAAAAACTGTTTTTT,CASSLGTGTNEKLFF,TRBJ1-4,NA,TRBV9,few
TGTGCCAGCAGCTTAAGGACAGAATCCTACAATGAGCAGTTCTTC,CASSLRTESYNEQFF,TRBJ2-1,NA,TRBV13,NA
TGTGCCAGCCGACGTAGGGCAGGGGGATTCACCGGGGAGCTGTTTTTT,CASRRRAGGFTGELFF,TRBJ2-2,TRBD1,TRBV28,few
TGTGCCAGCAGCCCGGGACTAGCGACCTACGAGCAGTACTTC,CASSPGLATYEQYF,TRBJ2-7,TRBD2,TRBV5-4,few
TGCAGCGCTCGGGGGACCGAGCAGTACTTC,CSARGTEQYF,TRBJ2-7,NA,TRBV29-1,few
TGTGCCAGCAGCGAATTTCCCTTGACAGGGGCAATTTTTAACTATGGCTACACCTTC,CASSEFPLTGAIFNYGYTF,TRBJ1-2,TRBD1,TRBV7-2,few
TGTGCTAGTGGTCAAATGTCCAACACTGAAGCTTTCTTT,CASGQMSNTEAFF,TRBJ1-1,NA,TRBV12-5,NA
TGCGCCAGCACCACTCCCTCGGGGGACTCAGATACGCAGTATTTT,CASTTPSGDSDTQYF,TRBJ2-3,NA,TRBV5-1,NA
TGCAGCGTTCTCGGGGACAGGGCCTACGAGCAGTACTTC,CSVLGDRAYEQYF,TRBJ2-7,TRBD1,TRBV29-1,few
TGTGCCAGTAGTATATCCCTCCAGCGGGGGTTAACAGATACGCAGTATTTT,CASSISLQRGLTDTQYF,TRBJ2-3,TRBD2,TRBV19,NA
TGTGCCAGCAGCTTGGGGGGGACTAGCGGGAGTCCACCCTACGAGCAGTACTTC,CASSLGGTSGSPPYEQYF,TRBJ2-7,TRBD2,TRBV5-6,NA
TGTGCCACCAGCAGAGATCTGCGGGGGAACACTGAAGCTTTCTTT,CATSRDLRGNTEAFF,TRBJ1-1,NA,TRBV15,NA
TGTGCCAGCAGCTTGATCGAGAATTCACCCCTCCACTTT,CASSLIENSPLHF,TRBJ1-6,NA,TRBV5-5,NA
TGTGCCAGCAGCTTAGGTAGGGGGCGCCGGGACCAGCCCCAGCATTTT,CASSLGRGRRDQPQHF,TRBJ1-5,TRBD1,TRBV7-8,NA